This T cell receptor beta chain was sequenced for a study of response to subunit inactivated influenza vaccine. The study, taken as a whole, reports: Authors suggested each seasonal flu vaccination may recruit only limited numbers of new T cells.

TCRdb re-derived calls from the RT-PCR reads in MiXCR, one entry per CDR3 protein. The sample records 500,000 to 650,000 distinct CDR3 sequences, under 9% being singletons. Trimming at V came to 9 bases and at J to 0 bases, leaving 6 bases not matched to a gene. The CDR3 consists of 15 residues. Germline values: CDR1 SGHTA, CDR2 FQGTGA. Worth noting for this clonotype: Its antigen is not identified.

The clonotype was recovered from a man aged 50 to 75 who received an inactivated influenza vaccine. The V call is TRBV7-3, the J call TRBJ2-1, with 9 bases matching TRBD2. The sequences come from PBMCs from blood, collected less than 30 months after vaccination. CDR3 sequence reads: CASSAGGSSYNEQFF. The CDR3 nucleotides are TGTGCCAGTTCAGCGGGAGGCAGCTCCTACAATGAGCAGTTCTTC.